Below, one T cell receptor beta chain is given with its context. The sample is drawn from a study of blood T cell repertoires in COVID-19. Everyone who took part was roughly 18 to 89 years old, and they came from over 20 US areas. The authors' processing: Estimates of nucleated cell counts were drawn from the amplification of reference gene primers. Only in-frame clones appear in the TCRdb table, and some are missing; sequencing was by immunoSEQ multiplex PCR. V and J calls and clone size are as listed in that table; D and trimming were resolved from the DNA. The repertoire holds some 340,000 clones, more than 75% seen once, with approximately 5% in the top ten. Sequencing input: PBMCs or T cells enriched from blood (not recorded which). This clonotype originated in a woman aged 25 to 39 who had recovered from COVID-19.

The CDR3 nucleotides read TGTGCCTGGAGTGTGACTCACAATGAGCAGTTCTTC. Encoded protein: CAWSVTHNEQFF. V gene TRBV30 combines with J gene TRBJ2-1; unclear D gene. Germline CDR1 and CDR2: GTSNPN and SVGIG (reference sequence). The V and J ends lost 0 bases and 5 bases respectively, with 5 bases between them. The CDR3 spans 12 residues.